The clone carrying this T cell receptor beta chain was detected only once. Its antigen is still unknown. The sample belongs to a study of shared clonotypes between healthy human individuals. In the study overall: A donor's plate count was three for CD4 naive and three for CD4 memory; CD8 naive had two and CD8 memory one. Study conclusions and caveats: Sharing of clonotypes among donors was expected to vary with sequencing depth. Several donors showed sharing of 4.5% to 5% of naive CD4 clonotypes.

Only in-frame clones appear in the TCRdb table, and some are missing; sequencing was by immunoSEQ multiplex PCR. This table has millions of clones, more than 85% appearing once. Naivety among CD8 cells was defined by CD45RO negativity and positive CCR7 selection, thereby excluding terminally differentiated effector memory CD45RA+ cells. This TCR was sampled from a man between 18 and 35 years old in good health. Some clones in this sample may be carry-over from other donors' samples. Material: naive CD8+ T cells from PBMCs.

CDR3 residues: CASSLMVDEQFF. The CDR3 bases are TGTGCCAGCAGCTTGATGGTGGATGAGCAGTTCTTC. V is TRBV5-4 and J is TRBJ2-1, with no clear D. CDR1 is SGHNT and CDR2 is YYREEE in the germline V gene (reference sequence). The CDR3 runs to 12 residues. Trimming shortened V by 1 base and J by 8 bases, and 7 bases separated the two germline ends.